The present T cell receptor (beta chain) was sequenced within a study of shared clonotypes between healthy human individuals. Study-wide results and limits: The sharing of 5% to 6.5% of naive CD4 clonotypes was seen across a few donors. Researchers sampled only blood; tissue repertoires likely differ.

Splitting of CD4+ cells produced CD45RA+ naive and CD45RA-negative memory subsets. Every subset had its genomic DNA shared out evenly among several immunoSEQ plates. Sequenced by immunoSEQ multiplex PCR; TCRdb stores in-frame clones only, minus some. The sample yields about 340,000 clones, 73% seen once. Worth noting for this clone: Its target is unknown.

This sequence was found in a man aged 25-45 years in good health. Sequencing used memory CD4+ T cells sorted from blood. Described subset: CD45RA-negative fraction.

CDR3 region: CASSERDYDNEQFF. As DNA, the CDR3 is TGTGCCAGCAGCGAACGGGACTACGACAATGAGCAGTTCTTC. This sequence joins TRBV9 and TRBJ2-1, with TRBD2 matching 7 bases. The trim removed 3 bases at V and 5 bases at J, leaving 5 bases unmatched. The length of the CDR3 is 14 residues. Germline CDR1 SGDLS, CDR2 YYNGEE.